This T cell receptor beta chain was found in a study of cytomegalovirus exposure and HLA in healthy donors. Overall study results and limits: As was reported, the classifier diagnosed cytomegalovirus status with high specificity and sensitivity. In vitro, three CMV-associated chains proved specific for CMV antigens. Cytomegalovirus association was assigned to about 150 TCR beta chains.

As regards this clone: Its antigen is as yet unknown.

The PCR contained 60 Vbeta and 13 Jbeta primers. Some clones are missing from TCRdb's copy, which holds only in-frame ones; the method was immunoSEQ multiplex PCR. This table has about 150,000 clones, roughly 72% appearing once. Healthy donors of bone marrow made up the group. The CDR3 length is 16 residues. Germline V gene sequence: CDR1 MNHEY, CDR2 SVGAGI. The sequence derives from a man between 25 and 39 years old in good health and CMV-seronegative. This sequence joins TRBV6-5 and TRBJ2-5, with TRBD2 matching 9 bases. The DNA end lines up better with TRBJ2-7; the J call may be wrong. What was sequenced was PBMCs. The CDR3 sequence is CASSSQRGAISYEQYF. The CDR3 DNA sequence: TGTGCCAGCAGTTCCCAGCGGGGGGCCATCTCCTACGAGCAGTACTTC.